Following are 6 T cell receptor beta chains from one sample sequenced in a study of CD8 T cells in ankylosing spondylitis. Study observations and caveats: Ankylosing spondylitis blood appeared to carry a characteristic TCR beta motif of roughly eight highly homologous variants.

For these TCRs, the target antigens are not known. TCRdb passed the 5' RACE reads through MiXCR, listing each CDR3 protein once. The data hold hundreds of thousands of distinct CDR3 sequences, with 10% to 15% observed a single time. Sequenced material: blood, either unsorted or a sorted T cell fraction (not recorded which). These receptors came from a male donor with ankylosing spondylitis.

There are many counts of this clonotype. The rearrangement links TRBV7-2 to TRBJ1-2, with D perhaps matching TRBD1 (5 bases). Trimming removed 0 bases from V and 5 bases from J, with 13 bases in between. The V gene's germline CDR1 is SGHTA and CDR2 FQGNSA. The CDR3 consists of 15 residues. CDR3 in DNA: TGTGCCAGCAGCTTAGCTCGGGACGGACCTTATGGCTACACCTTC. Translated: CASSLARDGPYGYTF.

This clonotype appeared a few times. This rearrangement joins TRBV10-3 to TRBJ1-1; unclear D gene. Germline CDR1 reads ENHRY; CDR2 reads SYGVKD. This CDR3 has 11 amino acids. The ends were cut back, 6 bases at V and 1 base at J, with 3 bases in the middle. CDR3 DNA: TGTGCCATCAGAGAGAACACTGAAGCTTTCTTT. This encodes CAIRENTEAFF.

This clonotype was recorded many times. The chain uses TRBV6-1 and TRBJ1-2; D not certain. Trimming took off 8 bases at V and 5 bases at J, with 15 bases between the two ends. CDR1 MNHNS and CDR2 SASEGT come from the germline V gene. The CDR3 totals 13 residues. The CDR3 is CASVPYVGYGYTF. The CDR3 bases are TGTGCCAGCGTACCCTATGTAGGTTATGGCTACACCTTC.

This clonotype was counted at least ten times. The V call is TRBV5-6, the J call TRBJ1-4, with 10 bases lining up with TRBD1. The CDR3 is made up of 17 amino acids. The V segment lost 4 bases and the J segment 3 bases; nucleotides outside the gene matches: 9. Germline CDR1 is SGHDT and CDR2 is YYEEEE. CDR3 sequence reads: CASSTQDRGVANEKLFF. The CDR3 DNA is TGTGCCAGCAGCACCCAGGACAGGGGGGTGGCTAATGAAAAACTGTTTTTT. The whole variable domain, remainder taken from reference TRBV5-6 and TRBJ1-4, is DAGVTQSPTHLIKTRGQQVTLRCSPKSGHDTVSWYQQALGQGPQFIFQYYEEEERQRGNFPDRFSGHQFPNYSSELNVNALLLGDSALYLCASSTQDRGVANEKLFFGSGTQLSVL.

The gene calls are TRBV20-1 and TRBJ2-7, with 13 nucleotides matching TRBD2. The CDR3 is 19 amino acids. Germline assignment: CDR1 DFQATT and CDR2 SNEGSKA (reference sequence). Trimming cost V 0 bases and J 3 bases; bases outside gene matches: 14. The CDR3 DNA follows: TGCAGTGCTAGAGATCCGGGACTAGCGGGACGATGGTCGGGCTACGAGCAGTACTTC. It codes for CSARDPGLAGRWSGYEQYF.

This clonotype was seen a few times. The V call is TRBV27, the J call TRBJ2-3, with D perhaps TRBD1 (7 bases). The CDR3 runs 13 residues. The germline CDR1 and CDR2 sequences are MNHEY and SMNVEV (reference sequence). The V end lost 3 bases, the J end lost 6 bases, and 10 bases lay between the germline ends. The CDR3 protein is CASSLTGRDTQYF. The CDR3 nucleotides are TGTGCCAGCAGTTTGACAGGGAGGGATACGCAGTATTTT.